Given below is one TCR beta chain in context. What it binds is unknown. This sample is part of a study of cytomegalovirus exposure and HLA in healthy donors. In the study overall: Samples from HLA-typed donors yielded around 79 million unique TCRs in an early data release.

The PCR had 60 Vbeta and 13 Jbeta primers. Sequencing was performed with immunoSEQ multiplex PCR; in TCRdb, only in-frame clones are kept and a portion is missing. The repertoire holds 200,000 to 250,000 clones, with more than 65% as singletons. The CDR3 is made up of 12 amino acids. V was cut by 5 bases and J by 8 bases, with 12 bases left in between. Germline CDR1 SEHNR, CDR2 FQNEAQ (reference sequence). The study, taken as a whole, reports: Several of the most significant clusters appeared, in a later analysis, to be linked to common viral pathogens.

The V and J genes are TRBV7-9 and TRBJ1-2; D might be TRBD1 (6 bases). Sequences were obtained from PBMCs. The sequence came from a woman in her 30s in good health and CMV-seronegative. CDR3 loop: CASSRTGIGYTF. In DNA, the CDR3 is TGTGCCAGCAGCCGCACAGGGATCGGCTACACCTTC.